This T cell receptor beta chain was obtained from a study of blood T cells in healthy people across ages. Losses at the gene ends were 0 bases for V and 4 bases for J; bases not matched to a gene: 6. Germline-derived CDR1 and CDR2 are SGHTA and FQGNSA. This CDR3 is built from 16 residues. Next came a second PCR, run for about 6 to 11 cycles, which used a sample-barcoded 5' primer along with a J-beta primer mix. With 12 random nucleotides, a template-switch adaptor tagged each individual cDNA molecule. TCRdb re-called the 5' RACE reads with MiXCR, one entry per CDR3 protein. The table shows over 700,000 distinct CDR3 sequences, with 25% occurring only once. These data were also filed under a second study, of T cells of mothers and their children. That publication notes: The sample comes from some 10 healthy Caucasian donors: mothers and children. Per mother, over 9.5 million TCR beta CDR3 reads were obtained; per child, about 3 million. The authors identified no persistent microchimeric T cell clones.

The sequenced sample consisted of blood. V gene TRBV7-2 combines with J gene TRBJ2-5; 9 bases are shared with TRBD1. This receptor was identified in a boy aged 10-17 years in good health. CDR3 amino acids: CASSLAGTGSGETQYF. The CDR3 DNA sequence: TGTGCCAGCAGCTTAGCGGGGACAGGGAGCGGAGAGACCCAGTACTTC.